This is a list of T cell receptor beta chains from one sample in a study of blood T cell repertoires in COVID-19. Method: immunoSEQ multiplex PCR; TCRdb's copy keeps in-frame clones and lacks some. Among about 150,000 clones listed, roughly 71% were seen once. Sequencing used peripheral blood. These receptors all stem from a woman aged 80 or over with acute or convalescent COVID-19. The CDR3 runs from the conserved cysteine through the conserved F or W. The D gene is left open where the match is weak. Size is omitted from some rows. Given values are once, few, many or a class for expanded clones.

TRBD1	TRBV28	15	TRBJ1-1	NA	TGTGCCAGCAGTTTATGGGGACAGGGGGGGACTGAAGCTTTCTTT	CASSLWGQGGTEAFF
NA	TRBV6-5	16	TRBJ2-7	NA	TGTGCCAGCAGTTACTCGATGGGTCCGGGCTCCTACGAGCAGTACTTC	CASSYSMGPGSYEQYF
TRBD1	TRBV29-1	14	TRBJ1-1	few	TGCAGCGTTGGACGGGACAGCATGAACACTGAAGCTTTCTTT	CSVGRDSMNTEAFF
TRBD2	TRBV4-3	14	TRBJ2-5	NA	TGCGCCAGCAGCCAAGTGGCGGGGGAGGAGACCCAGTACTTC	CASSQVAGEETQYF
NA	TRBV7-2	16	TRBJ1-3	NA	TGTGCCAGCAGCTGGTCGGGACAACTATCTGGAAACACCATATATTTT	CASSWSGQLSGNTIYF
TRBD1	TRBV7-2	15	TRBJ1-6	NA	TGTGCCAGCAGCGATACAGGGGGCTATAATTCACCCCTCCACTTT	CASSDTGGYNSPLHF
TRBD1	TRBV6-1	15	TRBJ1-2	NA	TGTGCCAGCAGTGACCCCGGGACAGGGGGCTATGGCTACACCTTC	CASSDPGTGGYGYTF
NA	TRBV20-1	14	TRBJ1-3	NA	TGCAGTGCTAGTGGGTCGGGTGCCGGAAACACCATATATTTT	CSASGSGAGNTIYF
NA	TRBV14	13	TRBJ1-1	NA	TGTGCCAGCAGCTCAGGGTACGAAACTGAAGCTTTCTTT	CASSSGYETEAFF
TRBD2	TRBV4-2	16	TRBJ2-3	once	TGTGCCAGCAGCCAAGACGGACTAGCGGGGGGCGGCACGCAGTATTTT	CASSQDGLAGGGTQYF
TRBD1	TRBV30	13	TRBJ1-1	NA	TGTGCCAGCAAAACAGGGGTTGGTGGTGAAGCTTTCTTT	CASKTGVGGEAFF
NA	TRBV18	13	TRBJ1-2	NA	TGTGCCAGCTCACCCGTCGCGGTCTATGGCTACACCTTC	CASSPVAVYGYTF
NA	TRBV28	12	TRBJ1-1	NA	TGTGCCAGCAGGGGGCTTTGGACTGAAGCTTTCTTT	CASRGLWTEAFF
NA	TRBV30	13	TRBJ2-7	NA	TGTGCCTGGAGCCAGGACAGAGCCTACGAGCAGTACTTC	CAWSQDRAYEQYF
NA	TRBV5-1	13	TRBJ2-7	NA	TGCGCCAGCAGCTTTGGACAGTCCTACGAGCAGTACTTC	CASSFGQSYEQYF
NA	TRBV18	16	TRBJ1-4	NA	TGTGCCAGCTCACCAGTCGTGATCCAGCGGGGGGAAAAACTGTTTTTT	CASSPVVIQRGEKLFF
TRBD1	TRBV10-3	15	TRBJ2-2	NA	TGTGCCATCAGTGAGGGACAGGGGAACACCGGGGAGCTGTTTTTT	CAISEGQGNTGELFF
TRBD1	TRBV5-5	16	TRBJ1-5	NA	TGTGCCAGCAGCTTGACAGGGGTCAGGAGCAATCAGCCCCAGCATTTT	CASSLTGVRSNQPQHF
NA	TRBV27	16	TRBJ1-4	NA	TGTGCCAGCAGTTTATACCGCATGACAGGCAATGAAAAACTGTTTTTT	CASSLYRMTGNEKLFF
NA	TRBV3-1/TRBV3-2	18	TRBJ1-5	NA	TGTGCCAGCAGCCAAGATGGGATGGGAGGGGGGAACGGGCAGCCCCAGCATTTT	CASSQDGMGGGNGQPQHF
NA	TRBV30	15	TRBJ2-1	NA	TGTGCCTGGAGTGCGGGTCTATCGGGGTACAATGAGCAGTTCTTC	CAWSAGLSGYNEQFF
NA	TRBV18	13	TRBJ1-2	NA	TGTGCCAGCTCACCCGTTTCCAGGGAAAGCTACACCTTC	CASSPVSRESYTF
TRBD2	TRBV6-2/TRBV6-3	16	TRBJ2-1	NA	TGTGCCAGCAGCCCTAAAACTAGCGGGACCTACAATGAGCAGTTCTTC	CASSPKTSGTYNEQFF
TRBD1	TRBV5-8	16	TRBJ1-5	NA	TGTGCCAGCACCCCCGGGACAGGAGTTTCCAATCAGCCCCAGCATTTT	CASTPGTGVSNQPQHF
TRBD1	TRBV7-2	16	TRBJ1-3	NA	TGTGCCAGCAGTCTGACCGGGACAGGGACTGGAAACACCATATATTTT	CASSLTGTGTGNTIYF
TRBD1	TRBV27	15	TRBJ2-7	NA	TGTGCCAGCAGCCGAACCGACAGGGGTGGCTACGAGCAGTACTTC	CASSRTDRGGYEQYF
TRBD1	TRBV30	14	TRBJ1-2	NA	TGTGCCTGGAGGGCCCCGGGACAGCCCTATGGCTACACCTTC	CAWRAPGQPYGYTF
TRBD1	TRBV25-1	13	TRBJ1-1	NA	TGTGCCAGCAGGGGACAGCGGAACACTGAAGCTTTCTTT	CASRGQRNTEAFF
NA	TRBV3-1/TRBV3-2	15	TRBJ2-1	NA	TGTGCCAGCAGCCAAACACACAGCCGAGACAATGAGCAGTTCTTC	CASSQTHSRDNEQFF
TRBD2	TRBV5-1	16	TRBJ2-1	NA	TGCGCCAGCAGCTTGGGGACTAGCGGGAGCGGCAATGAGCAGTTCTTC	CASSLGTSGSGNEQFF
TRBD1	TRBV18	15	TRBJ1-1	NA	TGTGCCAGCTCACCACCCGGGACAGGGTTTCCTGAAGCTTTCTTT	CASSPPGTGFPEAFF
TRBD1	TRBV25-1	14	TRBJ1-1	NA	TGTGCCAGCAGTGACCCACCGGGACAGGGTGGAGCTTTCTTT	CASSDPPGQGGAFF
NA	TRBV10-1	10	TRBJ1-2	NA	TGCGCCAGCATCAGGTATGGCTACACCTTC	CASIRYGYTF